The table lists the clone carrying this TCR beta chain with many counts. Its target is not known. The record originates from a study of T cells in localized non-small cell lung cancer. Only in-frame clones appear in the TCRdb table, and some are missing; sequencing was by immunoSEQ multiplex PCR. The sample lists around 79,000 clones, roughly 80% seen once, with around 21% in the top ten. General study points: Across samples, adjacent lung featured a median 57 of the top 100 tumor clones. Only one tumor region was sequenced, so heterogeneity remains possible. Greater blood T cell density accompanied longer overall survival. Uninvolved adjacent lung showed higher T cell clonality than tumor.

CDR3 size: 14 residues. Per the germline V gene, CDR1 is SNHLY and CDR2 is FYNNEI. The V end lost 2 bases, the J end lost 2 bases, and 10 bases lay between the germline ends. The rearrangement uses TRBV2 and TRBJ2-7; possible D gene TRBD1, 6 bases. The material sequenced was PBMCs, taken before any cancer treatment. This TCR derives from a man aged 35-75 years with stage II squamous cell lung carcinoma. The CDR3 sequence is CASSENREPYEQYF. The CDR3 region has the DNA TGTGCCAGCAGTGAAAACAGGGAACCCTACGAGCAGTACTTC.